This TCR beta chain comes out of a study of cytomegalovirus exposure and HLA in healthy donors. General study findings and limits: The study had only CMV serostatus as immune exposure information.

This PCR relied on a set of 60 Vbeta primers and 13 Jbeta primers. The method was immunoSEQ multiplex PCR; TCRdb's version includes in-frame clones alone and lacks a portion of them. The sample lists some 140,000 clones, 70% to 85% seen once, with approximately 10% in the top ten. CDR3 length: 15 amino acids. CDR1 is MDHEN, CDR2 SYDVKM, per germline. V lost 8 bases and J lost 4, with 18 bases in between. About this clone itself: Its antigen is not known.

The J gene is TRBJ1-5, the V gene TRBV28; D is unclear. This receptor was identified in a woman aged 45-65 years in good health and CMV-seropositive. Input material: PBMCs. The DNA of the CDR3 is TGTGCCAGCCACGCCTCCGGCGGATTTAATCAGCCCCAGCATTTT. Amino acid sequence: CASHASGGFNQPQHF.